This TCR beta chain was identified during a study of blood T cell repertoires in COVID-19. Method: immunoSEQ multiplex PCR; TCRdb's copy keeps in-frame clones and lacks some. The table records approximately 220,000 clones, approximately 84% of them present only once. Trimming took off 6 bases at V and 2 bases at J, with 21 bases between the two ends. Germline assignment: CDR1 SGHRS and CDR2 YFSETQ. This CDR3 spans 16 amino acids. The clonotype comes from a woman aged 25 to 45 who had recovered from COVID-19. Sequences were obtained from peripheral blood. The rearrangement uses TRBV5-1 and TRBJ2-7; a possible D gene is TRBD2 (6 bases). The chain's CDR3 is CASKPTGRPSAYEQYF. The DNA of the CDR3 is TGCGCCAGCAAACCGACCGGGAGACCATCTGCCTACGAGCAGTACTTC.